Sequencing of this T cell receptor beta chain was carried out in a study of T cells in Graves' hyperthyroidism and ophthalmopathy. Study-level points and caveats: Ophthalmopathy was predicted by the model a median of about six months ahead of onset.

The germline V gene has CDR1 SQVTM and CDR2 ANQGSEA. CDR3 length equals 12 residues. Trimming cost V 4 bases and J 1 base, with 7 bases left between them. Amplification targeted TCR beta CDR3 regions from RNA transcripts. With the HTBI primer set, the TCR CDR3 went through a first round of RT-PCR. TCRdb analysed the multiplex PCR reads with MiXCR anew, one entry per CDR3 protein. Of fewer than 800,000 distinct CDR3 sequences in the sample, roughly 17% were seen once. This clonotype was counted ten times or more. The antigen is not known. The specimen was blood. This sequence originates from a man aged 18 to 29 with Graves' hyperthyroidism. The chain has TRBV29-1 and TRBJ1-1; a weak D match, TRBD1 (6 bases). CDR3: CSVGQANTEAFF. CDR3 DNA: TGCAGCGTTGGACAGGCGAACACTGAAGCTTTCTTT.